This is a list of T cell receptor beta chains from one sample in a study of T cell changes during pregnancy in multiple sclerosis. The assay was immunoSEQ multiplex PCR, and TCRdb's table has in-frame clones only and misses some. The table has tens of thousands of clones, around 93% seen once; the top ten hold 1.3% to 1.5%. Here the sequenced sample was peripheral blood, taken in the third trimester of pregnancy. These receptors were taken from a female donor in good health, enrolled as a control in a pregnancy study. Both conserved end residues are part of each CDR3. Fields, in order: J gene, V gene, D gene, clone size, CDR3 DNA, CDR3 protein. A D gene is named only where the DNA matches it firmly. Clone size is given for some rows only: seen once, a few or many times, or a class if the clone is expanded.

j_gene: TRBJ2-3; v_gene: TRBV7-6; d_gene: -; abundance: -; CDR3nt: TGTGCCAGCAGCTTAGAAGGGGGAAGCACAGATACGCAGTATTTT; CDR3aa: CASSLEGGSTDTQYF
j_gene: TRBJ2-7; v_gene: TRBV9; d_gene: -; abundance: -; CDR3nt: TGTGCCAGCAGCGTTGGGGGCGCCCCCCCCTACGAGCAGTACTTC; CDR3aa: CASSVGGAPPYEQYF
j_gene: TRBJ2-7; v_gene: TRBV7-6; d_gene: TRBD1; abundance: -; CDR3nt: TGTGCCAGCAGCTTAGCGTTTCAGGACAGGGGCAGCGAGCAGTACTTC; CDR3aa: CASSLAFQDRGSEQYF
j_gene: TRBJ1-4; v_gene: TRBV28; d_gene: -; abundance: once; CDR3nt: TGTGCCAGCAGTCCCCACAGAGCAACTAATGAAAAACTGTTTTTT; CDR3aa: CASSPHRATNEKLFF
j_gene: TRBJ2-1; v_gene: TRBV28; d_gene: -; abundance: -; CDR3nt: TGTGCCAGCAGTGCCCCCACAGCTAGGGGTTACAATGAGCAGTTCTTC; CDR3aa: CASSAPTARGYNEQFF
j_gene: TRBJ1-4; v_gene: TRBV5-1; d_gene: -; abundance: -; CDR3nt: TGCGCCAGCACAGGTTTCGGTAATGAAAAACTGTTTTTT; CDR3aa: CASTGFGNEKLFF
j_gene: TRBJ2-3; v_gene: TRBV6-5; d_gene: -; abundance: -; CDR3nt: TGTGCCAGCAGTTACTACCCCAATGGGCCGACAGATACGCAGTATTTT; CDR3aa: CASSYYPNGPTDTQYF
j_gene: TRBJ1-5; v_gene: TRBV19; d_gene: -; abundance: -; CDR3nt: TGTGCCAGCTTCCAGGGGAGGGGTCAGCCCCAGCATTTT; CDR3aa: CASFQGRGQPQHF
j_gene: TRBJ2-7; v_gene: TRBV5-1; d_gene: -; abundance: -; CDR3nt: TGCGCCAGCAGCTTAAGGGGGATGTCCTACGAGCAGTACTTC; CDR3aa: CASSLRGMSYEQYF
j_gene: TRBJ2-1; v_gene: TRBV10-3; d_gene: TRBD2; abundance: -; CDR3nt: TGTGCCATCAGTGAGGCAACAACTAGCGGGATTTACAATGAGCAGTTCTTC; CDR3aa: CAISEATTSGIYNEQFF
j_gene: TRBJ2-1; v_gene: TRBV5-1; d_gene: TRBD2; abundance: -; CDR3nt: TGCGCCAGCAGTACCCTAGCGGGGGGCTCCTACAATGAGCAGTTCTTC; CDR3aa: CASSTLAGGSYNEQFF
j_gene: TRBJ1-4; v_gene: TRBV7-9; d_gene: TRBD1; abundance: -; CDR3nt: TGTGCCAGCAGCTTAGTGGGACAGAATGAAAAACTGTTTTTT; CDR3aa: CASSLVGQNEKLFF
j_gene: TRBJ2-5; v_gene: TRBV6-4; d_gene: -; abundance: -; CDR3nt: TGTGCCAGCAGTGACTCGAGGGGGTTAGCCACCCCGGCGAAAAGGGAGACCCAGTACTTC; CDR3aa: CASSDSRGLATPAKRETQYF
j_gene: TRBJ2-7; v_gene: TRBV7-8; d_gene: -; abundance: few; CDR3nt: TGTGCCAGCAGCCCCGGGAGCGGGTTAACCTACGAGCAGTACTTC; CDR3aa: CASSPGSGLTYEQYF
j_gene: TRBJ2-1; v_gene: TRBV28; d_gene: -; abundance: once; CDR3nt: TGTGCCAGCAGTATAGATGATGAGCAGTTCTTC; CDR3aa: CASSIDDEQFF
j_gene: TRBJ2-2; v_gene: TRBV6-4; d_gene: -; abundance: -; CDR3nt: TGTGCCAGCAGTGACTCAGGGCAGGGTAACACCGGGGAGCTGTTTTTT; CDR3aa: CASSDSGQGNTGELFF
j_gene: TRBJ2-1; v_gene: TRBV7-9; d_gene: -; abundance: -; CDR3nt: TGTGCCAGCAGCTCGTACTTATCTTACAATGAGCAGTTCTTC; CDR3aa: CASSSYLSYNEQFF